The 18 T cell receptor beta chains reported below all come from one sample, sequenced in a study of response to subunit inactivated influenza vaccine. TCRdb used MiXCR to reprocess the RT-PCR reads, holding one entry per CDR3 protein. The repertoire has more than 550,000 distinct CDR3 sequences, around 11% of them found once; the top ten carry 9.5% to 13%. The sample consisted of PBMCs from blood, taken on the day of vaccination. All receptors derive from a man over 45 who received an inactivated influenza vaccine.

The genes are TRBV3-1 and TRBJ2-2; tentatively, D is TRBD2 (5 bases). The CDR3 is 14 residues long. Germline V gene sequence: CDR1 LGHDT, CDR2 YNNKEL (reference sequence). Trimming pared 3 bases from V and 4 bases from J, leaving 9 bases between. The chain's CDR3 is CASSQTISTGELFF. DNA for the CDR3: TGTGCCAGCAGCCAGACTATTTCCACCGGGGAGCTGTTTTTT.

The chain employs TRBV10-3 and TRBJ2-1, with TRBD2 matching over 7 bases. Germline V gives CDR1 ENHRY, CDR2 SYGVKD. Losses at the gene ends were 0 bases for V and 4 bases for J; bases not matched to a gene: 9. The CDR3 spans 17 residues. Written as DNA, the CDR3 is TGTGCCATCAGTGAGTCGGGACTAAGGGTCCAGTACAATGAGCAGTTCTTC. It specifies CAISESGLRVQYNEQFF.

The chain joins TRBV6-5 to TRBJ2-1; D not certain. Germline loops: CDR1 MNHEY, CDR2 SVGAGI. Trimming pared 6 bases from V and 6 bases from J, leaving 9 bases between. The CDR3 is made up of 12 amino acids. The CDR3 here is CASRSRPNEQFF. In DNA, the CDR3 is TGTGCCAGCAGATCTAGGCCCAATGAGCAGTTCTTC.

This clonotype was seen more than once but under ten times. The chain combines TRBV28 with TRBJ2-7; TRBD1 aligns across 9 bases. Germline V CDR1 and CDR2: MDHEN, SYDVKM. The CDR3 is 16 residues long. V dropped 1 base and J dropped 0; count of bases not matched to a gene: 4. CDR3 sequence: CASSLSGTGSSYEQYF. The CDR3 nucleotides read TGTGCCAGCAGTTTATCCGGGACAGGGTCCTCCTACGAGCAGTACTTC.

This clonotype turned up a few times. V and J are TRBV5-1 and TRBJ2-7; 8 nucleotides line up with TRBD1. The CDR3 length is 15 residues. V lost 0 bases and J lost 1; bases outside the gene matches: 3. Looked up from germline, CDR1 is SGHRS and CDR2 is YFSETQ. CDR3 DNA sequence: TGCGCCAGCAGCTTGGTGACAGGGGTTTCCTACGAGCAGTACTTC. Translation gives CASSLVTGVSYEQYF.

V and J are TRBV7-9 and TRBJ2-5, with 7 bases fitting TRBD1. With 5 bases clipped from V and 2 bases from J, the junction kept 8 bases outside the gene matches. CDR1 is SEHNR and CDR2 is FQNEAQ in the germline V gene (reference sequence). This CDR3 region has 15 residues. This chain's CDR3 is CASSPLRGRQETQYF. The CDR3 nucleotides are TGTGCCAGCAGCCCTCTGAGGGGGCGGCAAGAGACCCAGTACTTC.

This clonotype was recorded many times. V is TRBV12-3 or TRBV12-4 and J is TRBJ2-2; D call uncertain. The CDR3 is made up of 15 amino acids. Trimming stripped 1 base from V and 0 bases from J, with 6 bases between. CDR3 DNA: TGTGCCAGCAGTTTAGGGAGTACGAACACCGGGGAGCTGTTTTTT. This gives the protein CASSLGSTNTGELFF.

This clonotype was seen a few times. The J gene is TRBJ1-1, the V gene TRBV12-3 or TRBV12-4, with 12 nucleotides matching TRBD1. The V gene end was trimmed by 3 bases and the J gene end by 6 bases; junction bases not matched to a gene: 5. This CDR3 has 15 residues. The CDR3: CASSFGTGGIAEAFF. Written as DNA, the CDR3 is TGTGCCAGCAGTTTCGGGACAGGGGGCATAGCTGAAGCTTTCTTT.

J is TRBJ2-7 and V is TRBV27; D is perhaps TRBD2 (5 bases). The V gene's germline CDR1 is MNHEY and CDR2 SMNVEV (reference sequence). The CDR3 loop spans 12 amino acids. Trimming took 4 bases from V and 6 from J, leaving 10 bases between them. CDR3 sequence reads: CASSYLSGEQYF. The CDR3 DNA is TGTGCCAGCAGTTACTTGAGCGGCGAGCAGTACTTC.

This clonotype has at least ten counts. Compared with germline, one end of the junction differs, possibly owing to a read error. The V gene is TRBV7-2, the J gene TRBJ1-1; possibly TRBD1 for D (6 bases). CDR1 and CDR2 from the germline V gene are SGHTA and FQGNSA. The CDR3 has 15 residues. CDR3 region: CASSLGAGLNTEAFF. CDR3 nucleotide sequence: TGCGCCAGCAGCTTGGGGGCAGGGTTGAACACTGAAGCTTTCTTT.

This chain links TRBV7-9 with TRBJ2-5, with unresolved D. V lost 2 bases to trimming and J lost 5 bases, with 12 bases between them. Germline values: CDR1 SEHNR, CDR2 FQNEAQ (reference sequence). The CDR3 spans 14 residues. The CDR3 here is CASSLHNSRETQYF. The CDR3 DNA follows: TGTGCCAGCAGCTTACATAACAGCAGGGAGACCCAGTACTTC.

For the CDR3, the DNA is TGTGCCAGCAGATTGTCCCGGAGTGGCGGCTACACCTTC. Amino acid sequence: CASRLSRSGGYTF. The chain carries TRBV28 and TRBJ1-2; no clear D gene. CDR3 size: 13 residues. Trimming took off 6 bases at V and 8 bases at J, with 16 bases between the two ends. Germline CDR1 MDHEN, CDR2 SYDVKM.

This clonotype was seen at least ten times. The chain is built from TRBV12-3 or TRBV12-4 and TRBJ2-7; 10 bases align to TRBD1. The CDR3 contains 14 residues. Losses at the gene ends were 5 bases for V and 3 bases for J; bases not matched to a gene: 4. The CDR3 protein is CASSTRTGGYEQYF. The CDR3 region has the DNA TGTGCCAGCAGTACACGGACAGGGGGCTACGAGCAGTACTTC.

The chain has TRBV5-1 and TRBJ2-3; D gene unclear. The CDR3 has 16 amino acids. Between the trimmed V and J ends, which lost 0 bases and 0 bases, there was a span of 11 bases. Germline V gene sequence: CDR1 SGHRS, CDR2 YFSETQ. CDR3 residues: CASSLEVQESTDTQYF. The CDR3 DNA sequence: TGCGCCAGCAGCTTGGAGGTGCAAGAGAGCACAGATACGCAGTATTTT. Full variable domain (rest looked up from reference TRBV5-1 and TRBJ2-3): KAGVTQTPRYLIKTRGQQVTLSCSPISGHRSVSWYQQTPGQGLQFLFEYFSETQRNKGNFPGRFSGRQFSNSRSEMNVSTLELGDSALYLCASSLEVQESTDTQYFGPGTRLTVL.

This clonotype was counted between two and nine times. V and J are TRBV2 and TRBJ1-1; D not resolved. Germline assignment: CDR1 SNHLY and CDR2 FYNNEI. The CDR3 runs to 13 residues. Trimming cost V 7 bases and J 5 bases, with 14 bases left between them. The CDR3 DNA reads as TGTGCCAGCACTGAGGGCCCGCGGACTGAAGCTTTCTTT. This sequence encodes CASTEGPRTEAFF. The variable domain in full, with the rest retrieved from reference TRBV2 and TRBJ1-1, is EPEVTQTPSHQVTQMGQEVILRCVPISNHLYFYWYRQILGQKVEFLVSFYNNEISEKSEIFDDQFSVERPDGSNFTLKIRSTKLEDSAMYFCASTEGPRTEAFFGQGTRLTVV.

This clonotype has a handful of counts. V usage is TRBV20-1 and J usage is TRBJ1-4, with 7 bases aligning to TRBD1. Germline loops: CDR1 DFQATT, CDR2 SNEGSKA (reference sequence). This CDR3 is built from 13 residues. V was clipped by 6 bases and J by 3 bases; unmatched bases: 4. CDR3 amino acids: CSATGTANEKLFF. As DNA, the CDR3 is TGCAGTGCAACCGGGACAGCTAATGAAAAACTGTTTTTT.

V and J are TRBV6-2 or TRBV6-3 and TRBJ2-5; D not certain. This CDR3 is built from 13 residues. Germline V CDR1 and CDR2: MNHEY, SVGEGT. V was pared by 4 bases and J by 4 bases, with 10 bases between. CDR3 residues: CASSWVVTETQYF. The CDR3 nucleotides read TGTGCCAGCAGTTGGGTCGTCACAGAGACCCAGTACTTC.

The V and J genes are TRBV5-1 and TRBJ2-2; 8 nucleotides agree with TRBD1. The CDR3 sequence is 18 residues long. V lost 5 bases and J lost 3; bases outside the gene matches: 15. Germline-derived CDR1 and CDR2 are SGHRS and YFSETQ. The CDR3 DNA reads as TGCGCCAGCAGACCCGACCCGCGGGCGACAGGGGACACCGGGGAGCTGTTTTTT. It translates to CASRPDPRATGDTGELFF.